This TCR beta chain was obtained from a study of PD-1 blockade in mismatch repair-deficient tumors. About the study: Enrolled about 2012-2016, patients had progressing, pretreated mismatch repair-deficient cancers of 12 types. Study-level findings and limits: After pembrolizumab, tumor-resident clones rose rapidly, then generally contracted before radiologic responses.

The CDR3 has 15 residues. The V gene lost 4 bases and the J gene lost 2 bases, with 14 bases spanning the gap. CDR1 is MNHEY and CDR2 is SMNVEV in the germline V gene (reference sequence). Only in-frame clones appear in the TCRdb table, and some are missing; sequencing was by immunoSEQ multiplex PCR. The sample shows 76,000 or so clones, approximately 81% of them seen only once. Concerning this clone itself: Antigen: not known.

A few pembrolizumab responders had their TCRs sequenced. V and J are TRBV27 and TRBJ1-1, with D possibly matching TRBD1 (5 bases). Source: peripheral blood, taken 44 weeks after starting pembrolizumab. The source of this sequence is an adult with mismatch repair-deficient cancer. The CDR3 region is CASSSLYQGNTEAFF. The DNA of the CDR3 is TGTGCCAGCAGTTCCCTCTATCAGGGTAACACTGAAGCTTTCTTT.